A selection of T cell receptor beta chains follows, all from one sample in a study of graft-versus-host responses after intestinal transplantation. Assay used: immunoSEQ multiplex PCR; TCRdb lists only in-frame clones, some missing. The sample includes about 43,000 clones, less than 95% of them seen just once. Sequencing used PBMCs, obtained 335 days after intestinal transplant. These receptors were obtained from a human patient who received an intestinal transplant, so some T cells may come from the graft donor. CDR3s include the opening cysteine and the closing phenylalanine or tryptophan.

TRBV29-1,TRBJ2-5,CSVGRDRVGQETQYF
TRBV6-5,TRBJ1-5,CASSYSGSNQPQHF
TRBV7-6,TRBJ2-5,CASRARDGTQETQYF
TRBV29-1,TRBJ2-3,CSVGLERGVLDTQYF
TRBV6-1,-,CASSERLAGGRRAEQYF
TRBV9,TRBJ2-3,CASSPRTSTDTQYF
TRBV5-6,TRBJ2-5,CASSLAQGLETQYF
TRBV4-2,TRBJ1-5,CASSQDFQGAGQPQHF
TRBV7-3,TRBJ1-1,CASSQGRGSTEAFF
TRBV29-1,TRBJ2-7,CSVRTSGNSYEQYF
TRBV19,TRBJ1-1,CASTWDRDTEAFF
TRBV6-6,TRBJ1-6,CASSRQGTGASPLHF
TRBV11-1,TRBJ1-4,CASSHRTDTNEKLFF
TRBV7-9,TRBJ2-7,CASSPPLGTYEQYF
TRBV12-5,TRBJ1-2,CASDLDSLYGYTF
TRBV30,TRBJ2-5,CAWSVGQAETQYF
TRBV11-3,TRBJ1-1,CASSRAAFLWNTEAFF
TRBV6-5,TRBJ2-1,CASSYSGLATDEQFF
TRBV2,TRBJ1-3,CASSELAELGNTIYF
TRBV28,TRBJ1-2,CASSSYSWGYTF
TRBV7-6,TRBJ2-6,CASSIEAGAGGISGANVLTF
TRBV5-4,TRBJ2-7,CASSTAYEQYF
TRBV5-1,TRBJ2-5,CASSFRGQETQYF
TRBV7-3,TRBJ1-1,CASSLLLWRQGLLSTAFF
TRBV7-3,TRBJ1-4,CASSRNRSDRPEKLFF
TRBV9,TRBJ1-3,CASSLQTGTTGNTIYF
TRBV7-9,TRBJ2-1,CASSTDGANEQFF
TRBV29-1,TRBJ2-3,CSVADREAQYF
TRBV7-9,TRBJ1-6,CASSLPRGEKASPLHF
TRBV13,TRBJ1-1,CASSFDRGGVNTEAFF
TRBV2,TRBJ1-1,CASRAGMNTEAFF
TRBV4-1,TRBJ2-2,CASLGTQGNTGELFF